This T cell receptor beta chain is from a study of blood T cells in healthy people across ages. Overall study results and limits: Naive T cell percentage and TCR beta diversity correlated strongly. Per-million-T-cell TCR beta diversity fell roughly linearly with age. Naive CD4+ cell counts and diversity both ran higher in long-lived than in aged donors.

A second PCR of roughly 7 to 11 cycles used a sample-barcoded 5' primer and a J-beta primer mix. TCRdb reprocessed the 5' RACE reads with MiXCR, giving one entry per CDR3 protein. Among around 1,000,000 distinct CDR3 sequences listed, about 23% were seen once. In the case of this clonotype: Its matching antigen is unknown.

These same records also appear under a second study, on T cells of mothers and their children. That work adds: During the second PCR, the M1S primer introduced sample barcodes along with 2-4 random nucleotides.

This clonotype originated in a girl under 10 years old in good health. Input material: blood.

CDR3 amino acids: CASQARERQPQHF. The CDR3 DNA sequence: TGTGCCAGTCAAGCGAGGGAACGACAGCCCCAGCATTTT. The chain employs TRBV27 and TRBJ1-5; no firm D call. This CDR3 has 13 residues. The germline V gene encodes CDR1 MNHEY and CDR2 SMNVEV (reference sequence). The germline V and J ends were trimmed by 9 bases and 7 bases, with 16 bases remaining between them.